Reported below is one T cell receptor (beta chain). This CDR3 comprises 16 residues. Per germline, CDR1 MGHRA and CDR2 YSYEKL. Trimming left V 1 base short and J 0 bases short, with 10 bases between. This sample was taken from a study of CD8 T cells in Susac syndrome. Random hexamers were used to reverse transcribe about 0.45 to 1 ug of RNA. TCRdb re-derived calls from the immunoSEQ multiplex PCR reads in MiXCR, one entry per CDR3 protein. The sample consists of roughly 200,000 distinct CDR3 sequences, approximately 95% of them appearing once. The chain carries TRBV4-1 and TRBJ1-3; weak D call: TRBD1 (5 bases). The sequence was collected from a human donor with multiple sclerosis. Sequencing was done on a sample of CD8+ T cells from PBMCs. CDR3 in amino acids: CASSQGLGGSGNTIYF. DNA for the CDR3: TGCGCCAGCAGCCAAGGATTGGGGGGCTCTGGAAACACCATATATTTT.